The next 10 T cell receptor beta chains were all read from a single sample in a study of T cell clonotyping in hematopoietic cell transplantation. As for time point: recipient sample about 28 days before transplant, after cytoreduction. Assay used: immunoSEQ multiplex PCR; TCRdb lists only in-frame clones, some missing. This sample has some 28,000 clones, with less than 85% found just once. This specimen consisted of peripheral blood mononuclear cells, obtained before stem cell transplant. These receptors all stem from a middle-aged man with acute myeloid leukemia. Some clones in this sample may be carry-over from other donors' samples.

This clone was seen only a few times. The rearrangement uses TRBV9 and TRBJ2-7, with a tentative D call TRBD2 (6 bases). Germline CDR1 is SGDLS and CDR2 is YYNGEE. V lost 4 bases, J lost 4 bases, and 15 bases lay in between. There are 14 residues in the CDR3. The CDR3 here is CASSPSTGEYEQYF. CDR3 nucleotides: TGTGCCAGCAGCCCCAGCACGGGGGAGTACGAGCAGTACTTC.

This clone has a single count. The chain carries TRBV6-5 and TRBJ2-7; 10 bases match TRBD2. The length of the CDR3 is 12 residues. The ends lost 8 bases at V and 3 bases at J; junction bases unmatched: 1. The germline V gene has CDR1 MNHEY and CDR2 SVGAGI. DNA for the CDR3: TGTGCCAGCGGACTAGCGGACTACGAGCAGTACTTC. It specifies CASGLADYEQYF.

The V call is TRBV6-5, the J call TRBJ1-2; no reliable D call. The CDR3 has 12 residues. Trimming stripped 6 bases from V and 5 bases from J, with 10 bases between. CDR1 and CDR2 from the germline V gene are MNHEY and SVGAGI. CDR3: CASRKGTYGYTF. Here the CDR3 DNA reads TGTGCCAGCAGGAAGGGCACATATGGCTACACCTTC.

The V gene is TRBV7-9, the J gene TRBJ1-2; 8 nucleotides align to TRBD1. J was trimmed by 2 bases and V by 4 bases; bases with no gene match: 15. Germline V gene lookup returns CDR1 SEHNR and CDR2 FQNEAQ (reference sequence). The CDR3 length is 18 residues. The CDR3 DNA is TGTGCCAGCAGCTCCAATAGGAGGGGACAGGAGTCCAACTATGGCTACACCTTC. This sequence encodes CASSSNRRGQESNYGYTF.

This clone is a singleton in its sample. This chain connects TRBV5-6 to TRBJ1-2; no clear D gene. From germline, CDR1 is SGHDT and CDR2 YYEEEE. Between the trimmed V and J ends, which lost 0 bases and 4 bases, there was a span of 10 bases. This CDR3 is 14 amino acids long. The CDR3 DNA is TGTGCCAGCAGCTTGGAGGCAGATACCTATGGCTACACCTTC. This encodes CASSLEADTYGYTF.

Only a few counts were recorded for this clone. CDR3 loop: CASRGGLRGTEAFF. CDR3 DNA sequence: TGCGCCAGCAGAGGCGGTTTGAGGGGCACTGAAGCTTTCTTT. The V gene is TRBV4-1, the J gene TRBJ1-1, with TRBD1 as a possible D gene (5 bases). V lost 6 bases and J lost 4, with 15 bases in between. This CDR3 has 14 amino acids. The germline gives CDR1 MGHRA, CDR2 YSYEKL.

This rearrangement joins TRBV5-1 to TRBJ2-7; no reliable D call. Trimming left V 0 bases short and J 5 bases short, with 12 bases between. This CDR3 is 14 amino acids long. CDR1 and CDR2 from the germline V gene are SGHRS and YFSETQ. The CDR3: CASSLGWYVDEQYF. Written as DNA, the CDR3 is TGCGCCAGCAGCTTGGGGTGGTACGTAGACGAGCAGTACTTC.

This clone was found once. V usage is TRBV15 and J usage is TRBJ1-5; no definite D call. V was trimmed by 3 bases and J by 3 bases, leaving 3 bases between them. The germline gives CDR1 LNHNV, CDR2 YYDKDF (reference sequence). The CDR3 length is 12 residues. CDR3: CATSRDNQPQHF. CDR3 nucleotides: TGTGCCACCAGCAGGGACAATCAGCCCCAGCATTTT.

The rearrangement joins TRBV10-3 to TRBJ2-1; D may be TRBD2 (5 bases). There are 15 residues in the CDR3. Germline CDR1 is ENHRY and CDR2 is SYGVKD. Trimming removed 3 bases from V and 0 bases from J, with 9 bases in between. The CDR3 coding sequence is TGTGCCATCAGTGAAGGAGGTCTCTCCTACAATGAGCAGTTCTTC. This gives the protein CAISEGGLSYNEQFF.

In its sample, this clone was seen once. The J gene is TRBJ2-7, the V gene TRBV5-4; 8 bases fit TRBD1. The V segment lost 4 bases and the J segment 4 bases; nucleotides outside the gene matches: 7. The CDR3 sequence is 14 residues long. The germline V gene encodes CDR1 SGHNT and CDR2 YYREEE (reference sequence). CDR3 in amino acids: CASSRTGTDYEQYF. The CDR3 coding sequence is TGTGCCAGCAGCCGGACAGGGACGGATTACGAGCAGTACTTC.